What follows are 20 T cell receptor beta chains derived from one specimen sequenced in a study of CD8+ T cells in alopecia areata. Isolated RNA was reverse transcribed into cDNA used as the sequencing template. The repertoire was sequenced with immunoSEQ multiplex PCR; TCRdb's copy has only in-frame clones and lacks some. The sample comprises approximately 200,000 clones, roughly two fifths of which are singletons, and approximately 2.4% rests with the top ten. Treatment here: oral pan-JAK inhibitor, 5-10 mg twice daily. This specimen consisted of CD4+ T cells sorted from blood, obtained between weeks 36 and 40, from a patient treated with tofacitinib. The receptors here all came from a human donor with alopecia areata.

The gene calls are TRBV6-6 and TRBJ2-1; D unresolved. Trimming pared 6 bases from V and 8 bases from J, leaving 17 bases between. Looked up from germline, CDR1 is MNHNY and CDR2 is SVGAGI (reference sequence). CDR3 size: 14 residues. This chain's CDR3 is CASSRVVLTDEQFF. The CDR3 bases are TGTGCCAGCAGCCGCGTCGTGTTGACGGATGAGCAGTTCTTC.

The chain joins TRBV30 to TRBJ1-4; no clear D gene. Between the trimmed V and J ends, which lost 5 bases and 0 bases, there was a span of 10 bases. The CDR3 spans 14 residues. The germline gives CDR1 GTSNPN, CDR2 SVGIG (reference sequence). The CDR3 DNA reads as TGTGCCTGGGGTAAAGCGACAACTAATGAAAAACTGTTTTTT. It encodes CAWGKATTNEKLFF.

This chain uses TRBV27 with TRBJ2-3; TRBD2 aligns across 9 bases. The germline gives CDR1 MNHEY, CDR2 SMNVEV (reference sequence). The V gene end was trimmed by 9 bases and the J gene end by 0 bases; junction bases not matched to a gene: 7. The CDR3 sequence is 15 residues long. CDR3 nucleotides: TGTGCCAGTCGCCCTACTAGCGGGAGCACAGATACGCAGTATTTT. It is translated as CASRPTSGSTDTQYF.

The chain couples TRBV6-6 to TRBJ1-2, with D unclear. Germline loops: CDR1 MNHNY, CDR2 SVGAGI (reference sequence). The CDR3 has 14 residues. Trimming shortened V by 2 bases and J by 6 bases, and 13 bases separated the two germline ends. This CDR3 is CASSYRPPKHGYTF. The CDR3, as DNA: TGTGCCAGCAGTTACAGGCCCCCAAAGCATGGCTACACCTTC.

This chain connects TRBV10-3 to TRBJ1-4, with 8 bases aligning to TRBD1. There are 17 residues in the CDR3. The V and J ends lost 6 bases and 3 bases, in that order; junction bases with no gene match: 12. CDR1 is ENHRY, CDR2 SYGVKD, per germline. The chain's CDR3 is CAISPGTGGLANEKLFF. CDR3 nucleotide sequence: TGTGCCATCAGCCCCGGGACAGGCGGTCTGGCTAATGAAAAACTGTTTTTT.

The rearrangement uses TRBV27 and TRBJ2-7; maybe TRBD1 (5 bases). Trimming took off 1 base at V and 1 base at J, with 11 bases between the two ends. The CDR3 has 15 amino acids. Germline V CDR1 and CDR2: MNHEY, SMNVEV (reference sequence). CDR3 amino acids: CASSLWGRASYEQYF. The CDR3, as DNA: TGTGCCAGCAGTTTATGGGGCAGGGCGTCCTACGAGCAGTACTTC.

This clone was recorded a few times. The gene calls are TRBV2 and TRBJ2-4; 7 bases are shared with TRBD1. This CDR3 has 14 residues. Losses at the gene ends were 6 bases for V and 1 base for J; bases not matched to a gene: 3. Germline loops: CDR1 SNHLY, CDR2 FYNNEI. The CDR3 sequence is CASSQGQAKNIQYF. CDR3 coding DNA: TGTGCCAGCAGCCAGGGACAGGCCAAAAACATTCAGTACTTC.

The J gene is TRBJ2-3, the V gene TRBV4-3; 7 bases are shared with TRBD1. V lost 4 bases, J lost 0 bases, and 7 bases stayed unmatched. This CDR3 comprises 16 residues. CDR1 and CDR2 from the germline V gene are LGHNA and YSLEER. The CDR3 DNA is TGCGCCAGCAGCCCTGGGACAGATACTAGCACAGATACGCAGTATTTT. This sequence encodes CASSPGTDTSTDTQYF.

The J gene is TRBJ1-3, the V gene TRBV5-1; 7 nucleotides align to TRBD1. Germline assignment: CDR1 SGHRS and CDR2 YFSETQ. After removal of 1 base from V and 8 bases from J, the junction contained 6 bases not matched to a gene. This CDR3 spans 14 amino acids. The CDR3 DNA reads TGCGCCAGCAGCTTGACAGGGGTTATCGACACCATATATTTT. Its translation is CASSLTGVIDTIYF.

CDR3 sequence (DNA): TGCGCCAGCAGCCAAGGACTAGCGGGGGAACCTAGCACAGATACGCAGTATTTT. This translates into CASSQGLAGEPSTDTQYF. The chain recombines TRBV4-1 with TRBJ2-3, with TRBD2 matching 12 bases. Germline V gene sequence: CDR1 MGHRA, CDR2 YSYEKL. Germline trimming cut 1 base from V and 0 bases from J; bases unmatched to any gene: 5. CDR3 length: 18 residues.

CDR3 nucleotides: TGTGCCAGCAGCGCGGAGGGGGGACTCAAGAGGGAGACCCAGTACTTC. This encodes CASSAEGGLKRETQYF. J is TRBJ2-5 and V is TRBV9; tentatively, D is TRBD1 or TRBD2 (6 bases each). This CDR3 has 16 residues. Germline assignment: CDR1 SGDLS and CDR2 YYNGEE. V lost 3 bases, J lost 5 bases, and 20 bases lay in between.

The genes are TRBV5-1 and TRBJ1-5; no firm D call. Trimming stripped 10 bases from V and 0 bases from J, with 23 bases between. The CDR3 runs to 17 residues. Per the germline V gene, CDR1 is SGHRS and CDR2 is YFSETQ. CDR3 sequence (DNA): TGCGCCCGCGAGGCGAGGATTTATATCGATAGCAATCAGCCCCAGCATTTT. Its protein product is CAREARIYIDSNQPQHF.

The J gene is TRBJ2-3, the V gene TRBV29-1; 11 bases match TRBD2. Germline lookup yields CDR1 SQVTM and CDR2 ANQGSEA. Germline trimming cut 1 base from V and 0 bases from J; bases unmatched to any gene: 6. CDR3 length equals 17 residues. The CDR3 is CSVEGLAGGGSTDTQYF. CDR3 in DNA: TGCAGCGTTGAAGGGCTAGCGGGAGGAGGGAGCACAGATACGCAGTATTTT.

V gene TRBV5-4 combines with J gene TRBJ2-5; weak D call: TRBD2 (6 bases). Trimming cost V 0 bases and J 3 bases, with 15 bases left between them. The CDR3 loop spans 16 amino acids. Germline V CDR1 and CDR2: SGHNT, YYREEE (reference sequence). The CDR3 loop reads CASSLAFGRGKETQYF. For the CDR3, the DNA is TGTGCCAGCAGCTTGGCCTTCGGGAGAGGGAAAGAGACCCAGTACTTC.

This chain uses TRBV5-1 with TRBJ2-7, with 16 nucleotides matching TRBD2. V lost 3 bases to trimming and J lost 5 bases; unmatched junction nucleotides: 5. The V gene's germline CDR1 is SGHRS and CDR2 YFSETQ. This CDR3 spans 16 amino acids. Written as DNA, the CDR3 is TGCGCCAGCAGCTCGGGAGGGACTAGCGGGAGGGACGAGCAGTACTTC. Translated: CASSSGGTSGRDEQYF.

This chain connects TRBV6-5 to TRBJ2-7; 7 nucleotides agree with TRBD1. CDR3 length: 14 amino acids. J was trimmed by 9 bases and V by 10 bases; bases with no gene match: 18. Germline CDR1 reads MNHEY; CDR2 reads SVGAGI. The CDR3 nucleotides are TGTGCCAACAGCAACGGACAGGCACCCTCGAGGCAGTACTTC. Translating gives CANSNGQAPSRQYF.

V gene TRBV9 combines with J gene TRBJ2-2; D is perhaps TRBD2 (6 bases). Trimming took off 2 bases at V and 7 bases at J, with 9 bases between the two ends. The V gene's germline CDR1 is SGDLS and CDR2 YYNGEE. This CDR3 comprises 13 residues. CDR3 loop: CASSVPGGGELFF. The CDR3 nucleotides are TGTGCCAGCAGCGTGCCCGGGGGCGGGGAGCTGTTTTTT.

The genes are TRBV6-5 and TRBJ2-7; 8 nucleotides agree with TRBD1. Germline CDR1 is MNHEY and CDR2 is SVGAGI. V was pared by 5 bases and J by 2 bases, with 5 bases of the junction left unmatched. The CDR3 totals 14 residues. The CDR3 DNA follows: TGTGCCAGCAGTGCCCCCAGGGGGCCCTACGAGCAGTACTTC. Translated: CASSAPRGPYEQYF.

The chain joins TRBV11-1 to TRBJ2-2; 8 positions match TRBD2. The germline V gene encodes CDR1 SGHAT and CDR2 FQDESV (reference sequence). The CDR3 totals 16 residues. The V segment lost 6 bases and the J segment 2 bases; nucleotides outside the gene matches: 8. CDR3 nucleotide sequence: TGTGCCAGCAGACGTACGTTAGCGGGAAACACCGGGGAGCTGTTTTTT. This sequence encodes CASRRTLAGNTGELFF.

In DNA, the CDR3 is TGCAGCGTACTCTTACCGGGACTAGTAGCCGGGGAGCTGTTTTTT. This codes for CSVLLPGLVAGELFF. This sequence joins TRBV29-1 and TRBJ2-2; 8 nucleotides match TRBD2. V was clipped by 6 bases and J by 6 bases; unmatched bases: 12. This CDR3 is 15 amino acids long. CDR1 and CDR2 (germline): SQVTM, ANQGSEA.